This T cell receptor beta chain was documented in a study of CD8+ T cells in alopecia areata. Cell sorting was applied to PBMCs, and CD4+ and CD8+ T cells were collected. Extraction of RNA preceded its reverse transcription into cDNA, which served as the sequencing template. TCRdb keeps only in-frame clones here, not all; method: immunoSEQ multiplex PCR. The sample records fewer than 90,000 clones, just over 50% being singletons. There are a few counts of this clone. The CDR3 is 13 residues long. The trim removed 4 bases at V and 3 bases at J, leaving 3 bases unmatched. CDR1 is LGHNA, CDR2 YSLEER, per germline.

This rearrangement joins TRBV4-3 to TRBJ2-7, with 7 bases aligning to TRBD2. The sample was NKG2D-high CD8+ T cells sorted from blood. The TCR comes from a human donor with alopecia areata. Here the CDR3 DNA reads TGCGCCAGCAGCCCAGGGAGGGGCTACGAGCAGTACTTC. Translated, it gives CASSPGRGYEQYF.